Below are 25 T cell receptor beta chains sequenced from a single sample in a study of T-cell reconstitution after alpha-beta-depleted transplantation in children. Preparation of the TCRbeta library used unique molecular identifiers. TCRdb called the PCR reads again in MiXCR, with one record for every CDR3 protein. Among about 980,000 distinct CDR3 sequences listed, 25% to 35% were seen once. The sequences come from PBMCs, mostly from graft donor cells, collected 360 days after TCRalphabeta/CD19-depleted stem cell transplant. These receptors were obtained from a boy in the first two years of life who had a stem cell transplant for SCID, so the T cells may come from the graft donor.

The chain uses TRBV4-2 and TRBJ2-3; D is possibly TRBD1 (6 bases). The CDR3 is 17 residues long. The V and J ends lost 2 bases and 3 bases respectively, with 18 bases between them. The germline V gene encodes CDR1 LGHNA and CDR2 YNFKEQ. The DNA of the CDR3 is TGTGCCAGCAGCCAATACCGGCAGTCCCAGGGGACAGATACGCAGTATTTT. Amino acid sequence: CASSQYRQSQGTDTQYF.

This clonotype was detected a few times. CDR3 bases: TGCAGCGTGCGGACAGGGGGCGTTGAGCAGTTCTTC. Translation gives CSVRTGGVEQFF. The chain uses TRBV29-1 and TRBJ2-1, with 11 bases aligning to TRBD1. Germline assignment: CDR1 SQVTM and CDR2 ANQGSEA. This CDR3 spans 12 amino acids. The trim removed 6 bases at V and 9 bases at J, leaving 4 bases unmatched.

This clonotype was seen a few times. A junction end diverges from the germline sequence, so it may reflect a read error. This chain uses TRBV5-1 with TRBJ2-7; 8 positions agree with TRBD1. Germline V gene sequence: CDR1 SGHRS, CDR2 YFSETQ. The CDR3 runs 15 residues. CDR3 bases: TGTGCCAGCAGTTTAGCTGGACAGGGCCCCTACGAGCAGTACTTC. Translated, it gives CASSLAGQGPYEQYF.

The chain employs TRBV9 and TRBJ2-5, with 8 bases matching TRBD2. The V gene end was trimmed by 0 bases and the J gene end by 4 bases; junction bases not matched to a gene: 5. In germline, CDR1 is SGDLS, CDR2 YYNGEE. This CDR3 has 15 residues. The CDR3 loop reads CASSVVAGIGETQYF. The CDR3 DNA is TGTGCCAGCAGCGTAGTAGCGGGGATTGGAGAGACCCAGTACTTC. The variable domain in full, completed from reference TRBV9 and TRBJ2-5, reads DSGVTQTPKHLITATGQRVTLRCSPRSGDLSVYWYQQSLDQGLQFLIQYYNGEERAKGNILERFSAQQFPDLHSELNLSSLELGDSALYFCASSVVAGIGETQYFGPGTRLLVL.

CDR3 in DNA: TGTGCCAGCAATCTAGCGGGGGGCCCCTGGTCCTACAATGAGCAGTTCTTC. Its translation: CASNLAGGPWSYNEQFF. This chain joins TRBV5-6 and TRBJ2-1, with TRBD2 matching 11 bases. The germline gives CDR1 SGHDT, CDR2 YYEEEE. The length of the CDR3 is 17 residues. Germline trimming cut 6 bases from V and 1 base from J; bases unmatched to any gene: 9. Variable domain in full (rest from reference TRBV5-6 and TRBJ2-1): DAGVTQSPTHLIKTRGQQVTLRCSPKSGHDTVSWYQQALGQGPQFIFQYYEEEERQRGNFPDRFSGHQFPNYSSELNVNALLLGDSALYLCASNLAGGPWSYNEQFFGPGTRLTVL.

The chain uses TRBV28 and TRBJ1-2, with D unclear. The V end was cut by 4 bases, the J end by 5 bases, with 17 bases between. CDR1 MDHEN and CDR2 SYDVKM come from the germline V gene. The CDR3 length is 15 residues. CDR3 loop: CASSSPAETSYGYTF. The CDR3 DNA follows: TGTGCCAGCAGTTCTCCGGCTGAGACTAGTTATGGCTACACCTTC.

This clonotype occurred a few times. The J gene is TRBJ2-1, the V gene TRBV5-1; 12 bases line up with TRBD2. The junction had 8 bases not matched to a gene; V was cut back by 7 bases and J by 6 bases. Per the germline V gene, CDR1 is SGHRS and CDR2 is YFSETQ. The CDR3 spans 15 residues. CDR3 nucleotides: TGCGCCAGCTCCCGGACTAGCGGGGTCTCCAATGAGCAGTTCTTC. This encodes CASSRTSGVSNEQFF.

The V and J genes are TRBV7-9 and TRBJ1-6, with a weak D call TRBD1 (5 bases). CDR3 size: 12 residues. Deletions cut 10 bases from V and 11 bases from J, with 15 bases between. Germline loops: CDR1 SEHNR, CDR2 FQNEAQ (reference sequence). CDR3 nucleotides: TGTGCCATTACCCCTCTACAGGCACCCCTCCACTTT. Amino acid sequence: CAITPLQAPLHF.

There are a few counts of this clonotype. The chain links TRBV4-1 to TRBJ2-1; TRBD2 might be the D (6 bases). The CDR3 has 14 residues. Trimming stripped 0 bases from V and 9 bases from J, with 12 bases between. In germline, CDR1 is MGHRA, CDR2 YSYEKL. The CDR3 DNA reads TGCGCCAGCAGCCAAGAGGCCCGAGCGGGTGAGCAGTTCTTC. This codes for CASSQEARAGEQFF.

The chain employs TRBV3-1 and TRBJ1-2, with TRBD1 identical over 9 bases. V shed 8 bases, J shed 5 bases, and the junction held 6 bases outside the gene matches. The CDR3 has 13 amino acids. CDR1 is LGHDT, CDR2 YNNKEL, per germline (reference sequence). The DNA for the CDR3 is TGTGCCAGCGAGACAGGGGGAGGTTATGGCTACACCTTC. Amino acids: CASETGGGYGYTF. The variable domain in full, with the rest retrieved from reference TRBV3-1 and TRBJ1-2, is DTAVSQTPKYLVTQMGNDKSIKCEQNLGHDTMYWYKQDSKKFLKIMFSYNNKELIINETVPNRFSPKSPDKAHLNLHINSLELGDSAVYFCASETGGGYGYTFGSGTRLTVV.

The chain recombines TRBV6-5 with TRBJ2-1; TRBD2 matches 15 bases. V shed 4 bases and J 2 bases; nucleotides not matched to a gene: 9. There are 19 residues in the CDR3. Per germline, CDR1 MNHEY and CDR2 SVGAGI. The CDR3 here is CASSFRTSGGARTYNEQFF. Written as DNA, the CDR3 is TGTGCCAGCAGTTTCCGGACTAGCGGGGGGGCAAGGACCTACAATGAGCAGTTCTTC.

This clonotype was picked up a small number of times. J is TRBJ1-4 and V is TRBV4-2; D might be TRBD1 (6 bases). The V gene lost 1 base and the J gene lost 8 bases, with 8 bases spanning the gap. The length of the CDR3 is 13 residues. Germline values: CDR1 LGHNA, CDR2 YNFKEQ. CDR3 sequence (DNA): TGTGCCAGCAGCCAAGGACAGGTAGAAAAACTGTTTTTT. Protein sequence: CASSQGQVEKLFF.

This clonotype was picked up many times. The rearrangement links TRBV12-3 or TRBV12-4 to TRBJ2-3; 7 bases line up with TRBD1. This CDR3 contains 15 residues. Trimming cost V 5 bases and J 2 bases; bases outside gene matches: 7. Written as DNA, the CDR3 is TGTGCCAGCAGTCCCCGGGACAGATACACAGATACGCAGTATTTT. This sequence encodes CASSPRDRYTDTQYF.

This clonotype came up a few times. This CDR3 reads CASSLAGVGNQPQHF. As DNA, the CDR3 is TGCGCCAGCAGCTTGGCAGGGGTCGGCAATCAGCCCCAGCATTTT. V is TRBV5-1 and J is TRBJ1-5, with D maybe TRBD1 (6 bases). Germline V gives CDR1 SGHRS, CDR2 YFSETQ. The CDR3 sequence is 15 residues long. Trimming removed 0 bases at V and 2 bases at J, with 9 bases between. The complete variable domain, with remaining parts taken from reference TRBV5-1 and TRBJ1-5, reads KAGVTQTPRYLIKTRGQQVTLSCSPISGHRSVSWYQQTPGQGLQFLFEYFSETQRNKGNFPGRFSGRQFSNSRSEMNVSTLELGDSALYLCASSLAGVGNQPQHFGDGTRLSIL.

As DNA, the CDR3 is TGTGCCAGCAGTTTTACCTTTGGGGGGCCGACAGATACGCAGTATTTT. Protein: CASSFTFGGPTDTQYF. This chain connects TRBV12-3 or TRBV12-4 to TRBJ2-3; either TRBD1 or TRBD2 may supply D (6 bases each). This CDR3 spans 16 amino acids. Trimming removed 3 bases from V and 3 bases from J, with 16 bases in between.

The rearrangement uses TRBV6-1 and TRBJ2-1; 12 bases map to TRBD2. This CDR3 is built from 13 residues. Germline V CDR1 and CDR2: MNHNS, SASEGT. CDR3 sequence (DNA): TGTGCTTCTGGACTAGCGGGACCATCGGGGCAGTTCTTC. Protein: CASGLAGPSGQFF.

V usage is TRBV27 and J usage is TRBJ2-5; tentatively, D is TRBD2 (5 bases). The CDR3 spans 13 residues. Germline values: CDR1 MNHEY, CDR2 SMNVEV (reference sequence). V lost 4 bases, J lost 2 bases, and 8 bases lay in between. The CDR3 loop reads CASSSSWQETQYF. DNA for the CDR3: TGTGCCAGCAGTTCTAGCTGGCAAGAGACCCAGTACTTC.

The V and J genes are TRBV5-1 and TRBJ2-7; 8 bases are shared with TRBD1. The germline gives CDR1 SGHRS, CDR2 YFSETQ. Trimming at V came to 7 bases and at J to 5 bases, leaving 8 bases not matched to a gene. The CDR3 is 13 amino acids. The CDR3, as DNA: TGCGCCAGCTCGGACAGGGAATGGGACGAGCAGTACTTC. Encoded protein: CASSDREWDEQYF.

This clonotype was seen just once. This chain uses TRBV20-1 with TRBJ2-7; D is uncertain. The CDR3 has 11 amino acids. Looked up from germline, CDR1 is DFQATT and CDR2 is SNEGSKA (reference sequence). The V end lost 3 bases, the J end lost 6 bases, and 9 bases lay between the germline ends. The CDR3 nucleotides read TGCAGTGCTAGGGGTGATTTCGAGCAGTACTTC. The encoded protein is CSARGDFEQYF.

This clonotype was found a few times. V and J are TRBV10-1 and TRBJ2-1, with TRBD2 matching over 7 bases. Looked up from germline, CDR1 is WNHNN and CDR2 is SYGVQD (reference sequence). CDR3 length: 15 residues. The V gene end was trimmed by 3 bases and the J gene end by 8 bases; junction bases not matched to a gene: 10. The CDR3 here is CASSEGSTSVHEQFF. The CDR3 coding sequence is TGCGCCAGCAGTGAAGGCAGTACTAGCGTCCATGAGCAGTTCTTC.

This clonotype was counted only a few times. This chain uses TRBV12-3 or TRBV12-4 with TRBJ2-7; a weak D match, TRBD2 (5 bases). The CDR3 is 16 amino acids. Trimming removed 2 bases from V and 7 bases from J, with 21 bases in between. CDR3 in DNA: TGTGCCAGCAGTTTAAGTGGGAGCTGGCGTTTAGAAGAGCAGTACTTC. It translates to CASSLSGSWRLEEQYF.

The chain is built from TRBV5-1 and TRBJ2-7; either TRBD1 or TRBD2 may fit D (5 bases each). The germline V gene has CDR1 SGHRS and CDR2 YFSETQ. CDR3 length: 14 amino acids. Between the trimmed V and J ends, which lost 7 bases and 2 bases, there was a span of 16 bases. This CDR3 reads CASGFGTVTYEQYF. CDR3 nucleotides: TGCGCCAGCGGATTCGGGACGGTGACCTACGAGCAGTACTTC.

The CDR3 DNA reads as TGTGCCACCAGCAGAGATCTACAGGGGAACACTGAAGCTTTCTTT. As protein: CATSRDLQGNTEAFF. The chain is built from TRBV15 and TRBJ1-1; TRBD1 might be the D (6 bases). Germline assignment: CDR1 LNHNV and CDR2 YYDKDF (reference sequence). Trimming stripped 0 bases from V and 1 base from J, with 9 bases between. The CDR3 sequence is 15 residues long.

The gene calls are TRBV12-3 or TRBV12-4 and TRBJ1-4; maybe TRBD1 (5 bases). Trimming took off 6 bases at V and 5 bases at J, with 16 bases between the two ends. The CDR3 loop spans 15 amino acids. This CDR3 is CASSVNSGGNEKLFF. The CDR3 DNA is TGTGCCAGCAGCGTCAACAGTGGGGGGAATGAAAAACTGTTTTTT.

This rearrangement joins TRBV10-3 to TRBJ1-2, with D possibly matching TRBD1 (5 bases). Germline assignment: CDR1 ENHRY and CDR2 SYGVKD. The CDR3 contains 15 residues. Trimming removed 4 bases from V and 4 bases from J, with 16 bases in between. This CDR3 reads CAISAVGERGYGYTF. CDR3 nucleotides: TGTGCCATCAGTGCGGTAGGGGAAAGGGGCTATGGCTACACCTTC.